This T cell receptor (beta chain) comes out of a study of T cells in Graves' hyperthyroidism and ophthalmopathy. General study results and limits: Ophthalmopathy stood apart from stable hyperthyroidism in a 13 V-J model. Blood shared most expanded thyroid clonotypes above 0.001.

This clonotype was counted many times. As yet, its antigen is unknown. V shed 3 bases and J shed 4 bases, with 22 bases lying between them. In germline, CDR1 is DFQATT, CDR2 SNEGSKA (reference sequence). The CDR3 runs 17 residues. Thyroid ultrasound and orbital computed tomography, with clinical symptoms and serum thyroxine and TRAb, informed diagnoses. From RNA transcripts, TCR beta CDR3 regions were amplified. First-round RT-PCR of the TCR CDR3 relied on the HTBI primer set. TCRdb independently ran MiXCR on the multiplex PCR reads; one entry per CDR3 protein. The table has fewer than 200,000 distinct CDR3 sequences, approximately 17% seen once; the top ten hold 29%.

The TCR comes from a woman between 45 and 65 years old with Graves' hyperthyroidism. This chain joins TRBV20-1 and TRBJ2-1, with TRBD2 as a possible D gene (5 bases). The sample comprised blood. CDR3 nucleotide sequence: TGCAGTGCTAGTATTGGGTCTAGCAAGTCTCGTTACAATGAGCAGTTCTTC. It is translated as CSASIGSSKSRYNEQFF.